This T cell receptor beta chain derives from a study of CXCR3-negative and CXCR3-positive naive CD8 T cells. Study information: Roughly 140 million TRB reads in total, about 1.5 +/- 0.3 million per library. Study-wide findings and caveats: TRB CDR3 properties indicated TCR strength, while surface CD5 was similar across naive subsets. Higher TRB CDR3 hydrophobicity marked CXCR3-positive naive cells relative to CXCR3-negative naive cells.

The method, 5' RACE with UMI labels, was used to prepare the TRB cDNA libraries. One entry per CDR3 protein, without DNA, is what TCRdb gives after re-calling the 5' RACE reads. The record lists 140,000 to 150,000 distinct CDR3 sequences, of which the ten most abundant hold about 0.28%. Note on this clonotype: The antigen remains unidentified.

A CD45RO-CCR7+CD27+CD95- profile was what naive CD8+ T cells displayed. Looked up from germline, CDR1 is MDHEN and CDR2 is SYDVKM. This CDR3 has 17 residues. The source material was naive CXCR3+ CD8+ T cells from blood. Regarding subset: CD45RO-CCR7+CD27+CD95- naive CD8+ T cells expressing CXCR3 (TNR3+). The chain combines TRBV28 with TRBJ2-2; the TRBD1 assignment by TCRdb is unverifiable without DNA. The source is a human donor in good health. Some clones in this sample may be carry-over from other donors' samples. The CDR3 here is CASSPIKTGAGTGELFF.